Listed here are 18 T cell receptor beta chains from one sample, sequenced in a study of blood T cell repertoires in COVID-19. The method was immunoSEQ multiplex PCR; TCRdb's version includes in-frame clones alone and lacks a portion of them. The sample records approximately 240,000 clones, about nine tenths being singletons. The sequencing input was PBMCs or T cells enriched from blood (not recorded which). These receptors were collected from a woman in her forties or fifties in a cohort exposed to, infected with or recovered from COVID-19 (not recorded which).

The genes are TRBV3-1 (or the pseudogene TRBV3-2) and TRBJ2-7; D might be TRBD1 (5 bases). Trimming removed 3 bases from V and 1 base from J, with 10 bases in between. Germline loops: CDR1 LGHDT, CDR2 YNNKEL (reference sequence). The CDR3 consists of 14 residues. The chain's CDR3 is CASSQGPGSYEQYF. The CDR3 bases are TGTGCCAGCAGCCAGGGGCCCGGATCCTACGAGCAGTACTTC.

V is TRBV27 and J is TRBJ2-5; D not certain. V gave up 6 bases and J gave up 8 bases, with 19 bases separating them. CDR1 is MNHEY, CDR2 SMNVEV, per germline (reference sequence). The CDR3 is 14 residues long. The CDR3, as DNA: TGTGCCAGCAGCCCGTGGAGCAGTGGCACCACCCAGTACTTC. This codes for CASSPWSSGTTQYF.

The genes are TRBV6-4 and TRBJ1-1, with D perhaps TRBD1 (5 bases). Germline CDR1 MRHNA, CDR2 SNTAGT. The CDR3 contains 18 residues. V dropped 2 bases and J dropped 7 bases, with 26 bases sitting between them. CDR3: CASSDALRQKGGVDEAFF. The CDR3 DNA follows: TGTGCCAGCAGTGACGCGCTACGACAGAAAGGTGGTGTTGATGAAGCTTTCTTT.

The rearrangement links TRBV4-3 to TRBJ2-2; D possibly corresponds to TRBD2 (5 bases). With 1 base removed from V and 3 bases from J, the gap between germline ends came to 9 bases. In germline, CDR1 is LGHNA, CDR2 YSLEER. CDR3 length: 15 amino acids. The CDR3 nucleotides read TGCGCCAGCAGCCAAGGGCTAGCCTACACCGGGGAGCTGTTTTTT. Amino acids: CASSQGLAYTGELFF.

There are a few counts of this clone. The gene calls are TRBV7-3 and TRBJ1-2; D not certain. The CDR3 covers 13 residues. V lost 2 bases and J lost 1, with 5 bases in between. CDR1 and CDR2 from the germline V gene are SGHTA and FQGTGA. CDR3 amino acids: CASSLEINYGYTF. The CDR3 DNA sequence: TGTGCCAGCAGCTTAGAGATTAACTATGGCTACACCTTC.

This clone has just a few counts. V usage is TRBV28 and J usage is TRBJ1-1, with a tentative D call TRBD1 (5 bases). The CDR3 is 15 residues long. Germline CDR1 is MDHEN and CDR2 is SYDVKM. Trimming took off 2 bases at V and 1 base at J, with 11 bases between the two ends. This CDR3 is CASSLPLTGNTEAFF. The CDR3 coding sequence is TGTGCCAGCAGTTTACCCCTAACAGGGAACACTGAAGCTTTCTTT.

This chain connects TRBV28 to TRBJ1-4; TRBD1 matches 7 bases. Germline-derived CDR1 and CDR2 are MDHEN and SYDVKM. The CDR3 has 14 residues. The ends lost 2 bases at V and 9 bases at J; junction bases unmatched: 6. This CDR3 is CASSLVGRGKKLFF. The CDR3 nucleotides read TGTGCCAGCAGTTTAGTGGGCAGGGGGAAAAAACTGTTTTTT.

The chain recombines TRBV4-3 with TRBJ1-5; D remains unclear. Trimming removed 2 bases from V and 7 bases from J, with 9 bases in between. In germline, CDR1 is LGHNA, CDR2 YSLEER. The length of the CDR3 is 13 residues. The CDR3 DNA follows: TGCGCCAGCAGCCAATCCACAGACCAGCCCCAGCATTTT. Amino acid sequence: CASSQSTDQPQHF.

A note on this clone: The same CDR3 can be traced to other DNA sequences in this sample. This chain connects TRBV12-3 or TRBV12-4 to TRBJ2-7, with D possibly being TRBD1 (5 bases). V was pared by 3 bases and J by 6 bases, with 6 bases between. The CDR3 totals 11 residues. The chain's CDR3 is CASSFRGEQYF. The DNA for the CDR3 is TGTGCCAGCAGTTTTAGGGGCGAGCAGTACTTC.

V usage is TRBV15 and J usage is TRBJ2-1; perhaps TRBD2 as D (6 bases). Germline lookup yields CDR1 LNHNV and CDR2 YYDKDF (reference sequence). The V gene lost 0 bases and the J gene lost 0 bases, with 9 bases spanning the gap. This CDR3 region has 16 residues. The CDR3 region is CATSREDGSSYNEQFF. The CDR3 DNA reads TGTGCCACCAGCAGAGAGGACGGGAGCTCCTACAATGAGCAGTTCTTC.

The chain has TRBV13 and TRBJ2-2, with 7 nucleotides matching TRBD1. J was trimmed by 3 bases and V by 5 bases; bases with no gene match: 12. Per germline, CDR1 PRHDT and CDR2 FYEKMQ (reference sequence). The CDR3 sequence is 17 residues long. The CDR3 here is CASSTPDRDGDTGELFF. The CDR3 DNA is TGTGCCAGCAGCACCCCAGACAGGGACGGAGACACCGGGGAGCTGTTTTTT.

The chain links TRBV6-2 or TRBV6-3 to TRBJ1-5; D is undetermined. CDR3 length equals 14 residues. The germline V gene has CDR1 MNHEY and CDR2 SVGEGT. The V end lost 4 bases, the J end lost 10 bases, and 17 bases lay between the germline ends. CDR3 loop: CASSSREQSAPQHF. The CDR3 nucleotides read TGTGCCAGCAGTTCGAGGGAACAATCAGCCCCCCAGCATTTT.

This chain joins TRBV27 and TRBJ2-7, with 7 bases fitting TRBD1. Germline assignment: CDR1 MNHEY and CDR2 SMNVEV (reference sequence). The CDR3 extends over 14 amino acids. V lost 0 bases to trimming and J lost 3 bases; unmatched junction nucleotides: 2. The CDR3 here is CASSLSTGFYEQYF. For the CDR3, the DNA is TGTGCCAGCAGTTTATCGACAGGGTTCTACGAGCAGTACTTC.

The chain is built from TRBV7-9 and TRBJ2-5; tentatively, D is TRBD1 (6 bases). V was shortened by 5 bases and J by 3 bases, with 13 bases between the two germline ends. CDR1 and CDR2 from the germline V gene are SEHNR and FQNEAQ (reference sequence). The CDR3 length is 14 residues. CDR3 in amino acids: CASSVTGTKETQYF. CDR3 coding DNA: TGTGCCAGCAGCGTAACCGGGACAAAAGAGACCCAGTACTTC.

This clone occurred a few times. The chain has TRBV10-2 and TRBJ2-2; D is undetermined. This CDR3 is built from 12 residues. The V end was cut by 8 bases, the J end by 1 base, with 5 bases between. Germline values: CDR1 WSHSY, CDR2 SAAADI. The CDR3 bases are TGCGCCAGCCTTCGGAACACCGGGGAGCTGTTTTTT. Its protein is CASLRNTGELFF.

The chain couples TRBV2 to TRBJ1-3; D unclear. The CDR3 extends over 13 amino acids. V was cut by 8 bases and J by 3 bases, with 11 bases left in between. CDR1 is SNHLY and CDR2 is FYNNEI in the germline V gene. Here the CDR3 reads CASLVTYGNTIYF. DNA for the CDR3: TGTGCCAGCCTAGTGACGTATGGAAACACCATATATTTT. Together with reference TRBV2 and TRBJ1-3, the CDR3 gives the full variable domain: EPEVTQTPSHQVTQMGQEVILRCVPISNHLYFYWYRQILGQKVEFLVSFYNNEISEKSEIFDDQFSVERPDGSNFTLKIRSTKLEDSAMYFCASLVTYGNTIYFGEGSWLTVV.

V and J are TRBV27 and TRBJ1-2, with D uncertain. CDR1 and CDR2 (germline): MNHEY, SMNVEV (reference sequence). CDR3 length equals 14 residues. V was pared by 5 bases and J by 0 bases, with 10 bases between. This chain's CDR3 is CASSTSGPNYGYTF. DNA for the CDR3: TGTGCCAGCAGTACCAGCGGCCCTAACTATGGCTACACCTTC.

The CDR3 region has the DNA TGTGCCAGCAGTGAAGCGCCCTCCGGGACAGGGGGACAAGAGACCCAGTACTTC. It specifies CASSEAPSGTGGQETQYF. This chain connects TRBV6-1 to TRBJ2-5, with TRBD1 matching over 11 bases. Per germline, CDR1 MNHNS and CDR2 SASEGT. CDR3 length equals 18 residues. V was pared by 0 bases and J by 2 bases, with 8 bases of the junction left unmatched.